A selection of T cell receptor beta chains follows, all from one sample in a study of Ad26.COV2.S vaccination and SARS-CoV-2 variants. Method: immunoSEQ multiplex PCR; TCRdb's copy keeps in-frame clones and lacks some. Of just over 350,000 clones listed, around 84% were seen once; the top ten hold 2.5% to 3.5%. Sequenced material: peripheral blood, taken in a trial of Ad26.COV2.S vaccine versus placebo. The receptors here all came from a person aged 18-65 years who received the Ad26.COV2.S COVID-19 vaccine or a placebo. Each CDR3 is given with its conserved first and last residue. The order of the fields is J gene, V gene, clone size, D gene, CDR3 protein, CDR3 DNA. D genes are given only for firm matches. Clone size is not always given. Where it is, it says once, few, many or a class for expanded clones.

j_call: TRBJ1-4
v_call: TRBV28
clone_size: .
d_call: TRBD1
cdr3_aa: CASSSGQLNEKLFF
cdr3_nt: TGTGCCAGCAGTTCGGGACAGCTAAATGAAAAACTGTTTTTT

j_call: TRBJ2-5
v_call: TRBV27
clone_size: .
d_call: TRBD1
cdr3_aa: CASSLGGQQETQYF
cdr3_nt: TGTGCCAGCAGTTTAGGGGGACAGCAAGAGACCCAGTACTTC

j_call: TRBJ1-2
v_call: TRBV3-1/TRBV3-2
clone_size: .
d_call: TRBD1
cdr3_aa: CASCPGQGAGGYTF
cdr3_nt: TGTGCCAGTTGTCCGGGACAGGGGGCTGGAGGCTACACCTTC

j_call: TRBJ2-4
v_call: TRBV5-6
clone_size: .
d_call: .
cdr3_aa: CASSWGGKTFQYF
cdr3_nt: TGTGCCAGCAGCTGGGGCGGCAAAACCTTTCAGTACTTC

j_call: TRBJ2-3
v_call: TRBV7-6
clone_size: .
d_call: .
cdr3_aa: CASSLSLVTSGTDTQYF
cdr3_nt: TGTGCCAGCAGCTTATCCCTCGTCACATCGGGCACAGATACGCAGTATTTT

j_call: TRBJ1-3
v_call: TRBV11-3
clone_size: .
d_call: .
cdr3_aa: CASSLDEPFSGNTIYF
cdr3_nt: TGTGCCAGCAGCTTAGATGAACCGTTCTCTGGAAACACCATATATTTT

j_call: TRBJ2-7
v_call: TRBV13
clone_size: .
d_call: TRBD2
cdr3_aa: CASSLGLATDEQYF
cdr3_nt: TGTGCCAGCAGCTTAGGACTAGCGACGGATGAGCAGTACTTC

j_call: TRBJ2-5
v_call: TRBV2
clone_size: .
d_call: .
cdr3_aa: CASRSDIVETQYF
cdr3_nt: TGTGCCAGCAGGAGCGACATCGTGGAGACCCAGTACTTC

j_call: TRBJ2-7
v_call: TRBV2
clone_size: many
d_call: TRBD1
cdr3_aa: CASNKPRPGTVGAGVKKVLYEQYF
cdr3_nt: TGTGCCAGCAACAAGCCGCGTCCCGGGACAGTCGGGGCGGGTGTAAAAAAGGTCCTCTACGAGCAGTACTTC

j_call: TRBJ2-4
v_call: TRBV11-2
clone_size: .
d_call: .
cdr3_aa: CASSLFSGSPLAKNIQYF
cdr3_nt: TGTGCCAGCAGCTTATTCTCCGGCAGCCCCTTAGCCAAAAACATTCAGTACTTC

j_call: TRBJ1-1
v_call: TRBV9
clone_size: .
d_call: .
cdr3_aa: CASSVLPDTNTEAFF
cdr3_nt: TGTGCCAGCAGTGTTCTACCGGACACGAACACTGAAGCTTTCTTT

j_call: TRBJ2-7
v_call: TRBV7-2
clone_size: .
d_call: TRBD1
cdr3_aa: CASSAGTALREQYF
cdr3_nt: TGTGCCAGCAGCGCAGGGACAGCACTTCGGGAGCAGTACTTC

j_call: TRBJ1-1
v_call: TRBV2
clone_size: .
d_call: .
cdr3_aa: CASSADGVRGAEAFF
cdr3_nt: TGTGCCAGCAGTGCGGATGGGGTAAGAGGGGCTGAAGCTTTCTTT

j_call: TRBJ1-5
v_call: TRBV6-1
clone_size: .
d_call: TRBD1
cdr3_aa: CASSGTQGAGGYSNQPQHF
cdr3_nt: TGTGCCAGCAGTGGGACACAGGGGGCGGGGGGATATAGCAATCAGCCCCAGCATTTT

j_call: TRBJ2-3
v_call: TRBV11-3
clone_size: .
d_call: TRBD2
cdr3_aa: CASSLRTSGHTDTQYF
cdr3_nt: TGTGCCAGCAGCCTCCGGACTAGCGGGCACACAGATACGCAGTATTTT

j_call: TRBJ1-6
v_call: TRBV9
clone_size: .
d_call: .
cdr3_aa: CASSPNFGDRDSPLHF
cdr3_nt: TGTGCCAGCAGCCCAAACTTTGGGGATCGGGATTCACCCCTCCACTTT

j_call: TRBJ1-6
v_call: TRBV7-9
clone_size: .
d_call: .
cdr3_aa: CASSPMNSPLHF
cdr3_nt: TGTGCCAGCAGCCCCATGAATTCACCCCTCCACTTT

j_call: TRBJ2-7
v_call: TRBV5-4
clone_size: once
d_call: .
cdr3_aa: CASSWDTSEQYF
cdr3_nt: TGTGCCAGCAGCTGGGACACTTCCGAGCAGTACTTC

j_call: TRBJ1-1
v_call: TRBV5-6
clone_size: .
d_call: TRBD1
cdr3_aa: CASSNDRGLTEAFF
cdr3_nt: TGTGCCAGCAGCAATGACAGGGGGCTTACTGAAGCTTTCTTT

j_call: TRBJ2-3
v_call: TRBV6-6
clone_size: once
d_call: TRBD1
cdr3_aa: CASSYNQGADTQYF
cdr3_nt: TGTGCCAGCAGTTACAACCAGGGGGCAGATACGCAGTATTTT

j_call: TRBJ1-5
v_call: TRBV4-3
clone_size: .
d_call: .
cdr3_aa: CASSQDARQPQHF
cdr3_nt: TGCGCCAGCAGCCAAGATGCTCGGCAGCCCCAGCATTTT

j_call: TRBJ1-5
v_call: TRBV28
clone_size: .
d_call: .
cdr3_aa: CASSFEQIGDQPQHF
cdr3_nt: TGTGCCAGCAGTTTCGAACAGATCGGCGATCAGCCCCAGCATTTT

j_call: TRBJ2-5
v_call: TRBV5-5
clone_size: medium-sized
d_call: .
cdr3_aa: CASSSTGRFAEETQYF
cdr3_nt: TGTGCCAGCAGCTCGACAGGGAGGTTCGCCGAAGAGACCCAGTACTTC

j_call: TRBJ1-2
v_call: TRBV7-9
clone_size: .
d_call: TRBD1
cdr3_aa: CASSLAGQGAAGYTF
cdr3_nt: TGTGCCAGCAGCTTAGCGGGACAGGGGGCCGCTGGCTACACCTTC

j_call: TRBJ1-4
v_call: TRBV25-1
clone_size: .
d_call: TRBD1
cdr3_aa: CASNEGGEAEKLFF
cdr3_nt: TGTGCCAGCAACGAAGGGGGCGAAGCGGAAAAACTGTTTTTT

j_call: TRBJ2-7
v_call: TRBV5-1
clone_size: .
d_call: .
cdr3_aa: CASSFFGYEQYF
cdr3_nt: TGCGCCAGCAGCTTTTTCGGCTACGAGCAGTACTTC

j_call: TRBJ2-3
v_call: TRBV5-1
clone_size: .
d_call: TRBD2
cdr3_aa: CASGVLTSTDTQYF
cdr3_nt: TGCGCAAGCGGGGTACTGACGAGCACAGATACGCAGTATTTT

j_call: TRBJ2-2
v_call: TRBV7-2
clone_size: .
d_call: .
cdr3_aa: CASSLVRNTGELFF
cdr3_nt: TGTGCCAGCAGCTTAGTTAGGAACACCGGGGAGCTGTTTTTT

j_call: TRBJ2-7
v_call: TRBV6-5
clone_size: .
d_call: .
cdr3_aa: CASSRKAAYEQYF
cdr3_nt: TGTGCCAGCAGTCGAAAGGCAGCCTACGAGCAGTACTTC

j_call: TRBJ2-2
v_call: TRBV3-1/TRBV3-2
clone_size: .
d_call: TRBD2
cdr3_aa: CASELAGERTGELFF
cdr3_nt: TGTGCCAGCGAGCTAGCGGGAGAAAGAACCGGGGAGCTGTTTTTT

j_call: TRBJ1-1
v_call: TRBV28
clone_size: .
d_call: .
cdr3_aa: CASSSGKKMNTEAFF
cdr3_nt: TGTGCCAGCAGTAGTGGCAAAAAAATGAACACTGAAGCTTTCTTT

j_call: TRBJ2-6
v_call: TRBV6-4
clone_size: once
d_call: .
cdr3_aa: CASSDGRSSGANVLTF
cdr3_nt: TGTGCCAGCAGTGATGGCCGGTCCTCTGGGGCCAACGTCCTGACTTTC

j_call: TRBJ2-1
v_call: TRBV19
clone_size: .
d_call: TRBD2
cdr3_aa: CASTPLGGGRSGSINEQFF
cdr3_nt: TGTGCCAGTACACCCCTGGGGGGGGGACGTAGCGGGAGCATCAATGAGCAGTTCTTC

j_call: TRBJ2-1
v_call: TRBV28
clone_size: .
d_call: TRBD2
cdr3_aa: CASSLSGSTNEQFF
cdr3_nt: TGTGCCAGCAGTTTAAGCGGGAGTACCAATGAGCAGTTCTTC

j_call: TRBJ1-4
v_call: TRBV7-2
clone_size: few
d_call: TRBD1
cdr3_aa: CASSLSKTGTNEKLFF
cdr3_nt: TGTGCCAGCAGCTTAAGTAAGACAGGGACGAATGAAAAACTGTTTTTT

j_call: TRBJ1-5
v_call: TRBV15
clone_size: .
d_call: .
cdr3_aa: CATTADSFPPQHF
cdr3_nt: TGTGCCACCACCGCGGACAGTTTTCCGCCCCAGCATTTT

j_call: TRBJ2-1
v_call: TRBV7-2
clone_size: .
d_call: .
cdr3_aa: CASSPQLYNEQFF
cdr3_nt: TGTGCCAGCAGCCCCCAATTATACAATGAGCAGTTCTTC

j_call: TRBJ2-1
v_call: TRBV18
clone_size: once
d_call: .
cdr3_aa: CASSPPLNGAAFKEQFF
cdr3_nt: TGTGCCAGCTCACCACCATTAAACGGGGCAGCGTTCAAGGAGCAGTTCTTC

j_call: TRBJ1-2
v_call: TRBV24-1
clone_size: once
d_call: .
cdr3_aa: CATSDRRQIYGYTF
cdr3_nt: TGTGCCACCAGTGATCGGCGGCAGATCTATGGCTACACCTTC

j_call: TRBJ2-2
v_call: TRBV11-2
clone_size: .
d_call: TRBD1
cdr3_aa: CASSPVRQGAGELFF
cdr3_nt: TGTGCCAGCAGCCCGGTGCGCCAGGGGGCCGGGGAGCTGTTTTTT